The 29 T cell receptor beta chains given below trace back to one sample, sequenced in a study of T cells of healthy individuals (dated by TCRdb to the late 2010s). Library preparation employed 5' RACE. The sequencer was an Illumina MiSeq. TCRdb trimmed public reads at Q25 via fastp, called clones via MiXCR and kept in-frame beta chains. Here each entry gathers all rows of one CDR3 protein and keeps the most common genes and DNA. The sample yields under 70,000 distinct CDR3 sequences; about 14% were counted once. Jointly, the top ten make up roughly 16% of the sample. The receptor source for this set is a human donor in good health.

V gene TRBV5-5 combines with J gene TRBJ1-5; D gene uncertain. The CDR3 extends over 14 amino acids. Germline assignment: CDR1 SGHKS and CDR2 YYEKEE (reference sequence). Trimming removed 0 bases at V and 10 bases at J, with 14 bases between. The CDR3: CASSLGITAIPQHF. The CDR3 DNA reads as TGTGCCAGCAGCTTGGGCATAACTGCCATTCCCCAGCATTTT. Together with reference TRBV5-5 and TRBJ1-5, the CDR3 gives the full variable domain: DAGVTQSPTHLIKTRGQQVTLRCSPISGHKSVSWYQQVLGQGPQFIFQYYEKEERGRGNFPDRFSARQFPNYSSELNVNALLLGDSALYLCASSLGITAIPQHFGDGTRLSIL.

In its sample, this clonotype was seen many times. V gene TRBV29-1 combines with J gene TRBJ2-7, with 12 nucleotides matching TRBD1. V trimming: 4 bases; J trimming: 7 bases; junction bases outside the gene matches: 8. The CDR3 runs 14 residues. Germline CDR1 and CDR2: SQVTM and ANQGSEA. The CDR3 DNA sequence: TGCAGCGTTGGATTTCGGGACAGGGGGCTTGAGCAGTACTTC. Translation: CSVGFRDRGLEQYF.

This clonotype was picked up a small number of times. The CDR3 DNA reads as TGTGCCAGCTCACCAGAGGCAGACTACGAGCAGTACTTC. It codes for CASSPEADYEQYF. This rearrangement joins TRBV18 to TRBJ2-7; D uncertain. Trimming cost V 2 bases and J 3 bases, with 8 bases left between them. This CDR3 spans 13 amino acids. The germline CDR1 and CDR2 sequences are KGHSH and LQKENI.

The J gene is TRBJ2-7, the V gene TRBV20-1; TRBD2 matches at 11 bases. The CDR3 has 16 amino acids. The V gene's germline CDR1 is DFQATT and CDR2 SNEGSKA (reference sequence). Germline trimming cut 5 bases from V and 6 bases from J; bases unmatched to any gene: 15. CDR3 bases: TGCAGTGCTGCCCAGGCCTTAGCGGGGGGGCTGGGCGAGCAGTACTTC. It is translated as CSAAQALAGGLGEQYF.

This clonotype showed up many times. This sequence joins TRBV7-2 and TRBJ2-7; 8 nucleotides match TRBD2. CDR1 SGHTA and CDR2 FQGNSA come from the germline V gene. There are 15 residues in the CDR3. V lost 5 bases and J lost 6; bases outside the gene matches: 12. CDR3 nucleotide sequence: TGTGCCAGCAGCCCCACGGGAGGGGTAGCAGGCGAGCAGTACTTC. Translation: CASSPTGGVAGEQYF.

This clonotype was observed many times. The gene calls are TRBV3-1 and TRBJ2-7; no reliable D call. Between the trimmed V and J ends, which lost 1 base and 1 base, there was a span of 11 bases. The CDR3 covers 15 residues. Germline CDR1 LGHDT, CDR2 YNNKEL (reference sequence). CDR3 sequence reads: CASSQGNGPSYEQYF. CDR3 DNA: TGTGCCAGCAGCCAAGGAAACGGCCCATCCTACGAGCAGTACTTC.

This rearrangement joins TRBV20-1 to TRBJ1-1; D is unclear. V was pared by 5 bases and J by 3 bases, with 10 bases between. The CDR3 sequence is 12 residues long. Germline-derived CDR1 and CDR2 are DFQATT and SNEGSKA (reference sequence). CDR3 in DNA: TGCAGTGCTGTCCTGAGGGACACTGAAGCTTTCTTT. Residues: CSAVLRDTEAFF.

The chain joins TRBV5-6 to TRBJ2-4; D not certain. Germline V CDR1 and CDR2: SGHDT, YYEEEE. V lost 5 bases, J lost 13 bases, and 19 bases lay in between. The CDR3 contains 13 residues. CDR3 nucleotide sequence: TGTGCCAGCAGTTCCGGACGGACCCATCGACAGTACTTC. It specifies CASSSGRTHRQYF.

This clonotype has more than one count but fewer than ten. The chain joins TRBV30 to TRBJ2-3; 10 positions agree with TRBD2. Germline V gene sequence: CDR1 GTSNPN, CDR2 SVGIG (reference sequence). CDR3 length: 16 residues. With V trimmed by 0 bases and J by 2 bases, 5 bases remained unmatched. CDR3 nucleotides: TGTGCCTGGAGTGTATACCTAGCGGGAGACACAGATACGCAGTATTTT. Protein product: CAWSVYLAGDTDTQYF.

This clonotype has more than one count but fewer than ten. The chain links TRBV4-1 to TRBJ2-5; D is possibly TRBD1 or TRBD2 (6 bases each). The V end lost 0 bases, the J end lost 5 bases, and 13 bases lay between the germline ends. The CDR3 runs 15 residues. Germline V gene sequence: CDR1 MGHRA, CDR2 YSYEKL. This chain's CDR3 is CASSQDGGLAETQYF. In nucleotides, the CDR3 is TGCGCCAGCAGCCAAGATGGGGGGCTTGCGGAGACCCAGTACTTC.

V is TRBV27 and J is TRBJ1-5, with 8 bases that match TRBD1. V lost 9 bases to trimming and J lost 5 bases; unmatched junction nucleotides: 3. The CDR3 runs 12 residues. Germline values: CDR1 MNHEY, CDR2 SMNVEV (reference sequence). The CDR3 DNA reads TGTGCCAGACCAGGGGGCGATCAGCCCCAGCATTTT. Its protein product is CARPGGDQPQHF.

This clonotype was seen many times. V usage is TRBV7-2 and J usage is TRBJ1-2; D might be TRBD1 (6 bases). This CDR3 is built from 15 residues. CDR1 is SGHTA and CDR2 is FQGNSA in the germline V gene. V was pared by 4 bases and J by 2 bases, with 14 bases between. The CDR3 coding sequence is TGTGCCAGCAGCTATATTAACAGGGCAAACTATGGCTACACCTTC. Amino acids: CASSYINRANYGYTF.

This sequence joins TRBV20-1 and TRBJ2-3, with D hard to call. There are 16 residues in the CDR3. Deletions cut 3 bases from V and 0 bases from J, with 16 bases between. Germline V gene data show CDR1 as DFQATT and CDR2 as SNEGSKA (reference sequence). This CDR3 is CSASGMPGVSTDTQYF. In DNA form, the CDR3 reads TGCAGTGCTAGTGGAATGCCGGGCGTTAGCACAGATACGCAGTATTTT.

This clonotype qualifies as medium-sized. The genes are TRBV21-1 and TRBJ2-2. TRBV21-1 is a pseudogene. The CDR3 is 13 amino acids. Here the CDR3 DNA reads TGTGCCAGCAGCAAAAGGGAAACCGGGGAGCTGTTTTTT. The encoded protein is CASSKRETGELFF.

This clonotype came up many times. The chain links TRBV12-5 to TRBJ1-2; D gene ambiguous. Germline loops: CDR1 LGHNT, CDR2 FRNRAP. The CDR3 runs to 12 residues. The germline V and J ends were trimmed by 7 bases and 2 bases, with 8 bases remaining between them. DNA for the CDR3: TGTGCTAGTGCGCCGGGAAACTATGGCTACACCTTC. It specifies CASAPGNYGYTF.

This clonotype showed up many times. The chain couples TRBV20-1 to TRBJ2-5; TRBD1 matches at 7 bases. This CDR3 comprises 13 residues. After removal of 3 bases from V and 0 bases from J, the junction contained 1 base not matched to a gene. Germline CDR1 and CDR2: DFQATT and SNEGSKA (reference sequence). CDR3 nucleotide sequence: TGCAGTGCTAGGGGACAGAACCAAGAGACCCAGTACTTC. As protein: CSARGQNQETQYF.

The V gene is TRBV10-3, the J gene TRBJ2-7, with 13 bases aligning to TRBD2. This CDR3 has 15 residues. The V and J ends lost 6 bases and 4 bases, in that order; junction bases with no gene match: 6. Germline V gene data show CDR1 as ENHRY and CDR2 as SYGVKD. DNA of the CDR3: TGTGCCATCAGGATAACTAGCGGGGGGGCTTACGAGCAGTACTTC. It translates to CAIRITSGGAYEQYF.

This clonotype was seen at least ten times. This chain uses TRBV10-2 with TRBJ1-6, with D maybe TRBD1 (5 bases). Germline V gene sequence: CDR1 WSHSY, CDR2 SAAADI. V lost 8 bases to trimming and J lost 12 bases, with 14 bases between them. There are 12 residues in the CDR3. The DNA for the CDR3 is TGCGCCAGCGGGGACGTCGGGGGACCCCTCCACTTT. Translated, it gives CASGDVGGPLHF.

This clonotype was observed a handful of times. For the CDR3, the DNA is TGTGCCAGCAGCGTCGACAGGGGAGGGGAAAAACTGTTTTTT. This translates into CASSVDRGGEKLFF. The gene calls are TRBV9 and TRBJ1-4, with TRBD1 matching 8 bases. The CDR3 consists of 14 residues. J lost 8 bases, V lost 2 bases, and 5 bases had no gene match. Germline V gives CDR1 SGDLS, CDR2 YYNGEE. The full variable domain, in which reference TRBV9 and TRBJ1-4 provide the parts outside the CDR3, is DSGVTQTPKHLITATGQRVTLRCSPRSGDLSVYWYQQSLDQGLQFLIQYYNGEERAKGNILERFSAQQFPDLHSELNLSSLELGDSALYFCASSVDRGGEKLFFGSGTQLSVL.

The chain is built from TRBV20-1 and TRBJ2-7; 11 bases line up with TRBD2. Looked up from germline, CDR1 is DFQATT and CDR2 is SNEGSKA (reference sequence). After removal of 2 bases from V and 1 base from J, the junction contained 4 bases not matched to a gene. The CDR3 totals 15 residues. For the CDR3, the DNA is TGCAGTGCTAGATTAGCGGGAGGGGATTCCTACGAGCAGTACTTC. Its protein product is CSARLAGGDSYEQYF.

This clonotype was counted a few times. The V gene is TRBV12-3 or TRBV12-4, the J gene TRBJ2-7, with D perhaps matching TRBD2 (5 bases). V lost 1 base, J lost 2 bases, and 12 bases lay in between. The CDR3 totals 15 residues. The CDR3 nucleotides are TGTGCCAGCAGTTTAGTAGGAGCGGCCCCCTACGAGCAGTACTTC. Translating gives CASSLVGAAPYEQYF.

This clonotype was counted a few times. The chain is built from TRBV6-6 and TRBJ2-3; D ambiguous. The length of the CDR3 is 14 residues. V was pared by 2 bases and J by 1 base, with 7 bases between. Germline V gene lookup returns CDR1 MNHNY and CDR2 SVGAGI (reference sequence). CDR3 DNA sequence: TGTGCCAGCAGTTACGTTAGACGCACAGATACGCAGTATTTT. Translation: CASSYVRRTDTQYF.

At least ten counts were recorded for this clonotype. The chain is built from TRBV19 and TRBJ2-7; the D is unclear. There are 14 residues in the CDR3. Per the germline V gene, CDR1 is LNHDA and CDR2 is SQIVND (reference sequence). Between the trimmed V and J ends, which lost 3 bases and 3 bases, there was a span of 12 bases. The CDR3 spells CASSIGPVNYEQYF. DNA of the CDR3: TGTGCCAGTAGTATTGGACCGGTAAACTACGAGCAGTACTTC. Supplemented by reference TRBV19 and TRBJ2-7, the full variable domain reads DGGITQSPKYLFRKEGQNVTLSCEQNLNHDAMYWYRQDPGQGLRLIYYSQIVNDFQKGDIAEGYSVSREKKESFPLTVTSAQKNPTAFYLCASSIGPVNYEQYFGPGTRLTVT.

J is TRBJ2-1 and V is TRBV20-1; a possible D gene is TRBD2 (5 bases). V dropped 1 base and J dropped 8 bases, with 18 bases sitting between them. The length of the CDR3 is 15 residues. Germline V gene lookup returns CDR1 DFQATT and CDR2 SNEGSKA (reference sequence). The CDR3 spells CSARVRDYRYHEQFF. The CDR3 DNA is TGCAGTGCTAGAGTCAGAGACTATCGTTACCATGAGCAGTTCTTC.

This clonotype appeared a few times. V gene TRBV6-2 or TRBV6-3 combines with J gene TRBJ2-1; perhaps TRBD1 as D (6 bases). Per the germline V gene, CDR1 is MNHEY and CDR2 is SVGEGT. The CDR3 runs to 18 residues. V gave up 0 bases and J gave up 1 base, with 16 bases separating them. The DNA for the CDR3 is TGTGCCAGCAGTTACTCGAATGGGGGCGCAGGGTCCTACAATGAGCAGTTCTTC. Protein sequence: CASSYSNGGAGSYNEQFF.

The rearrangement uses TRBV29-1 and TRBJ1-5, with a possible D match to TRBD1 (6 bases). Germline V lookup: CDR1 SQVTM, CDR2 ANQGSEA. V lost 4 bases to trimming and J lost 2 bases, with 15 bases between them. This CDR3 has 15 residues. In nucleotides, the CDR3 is TGCAGCGTTGTGATGGGGGCTGGGGGCAATCAGCCCCAGCATTTT. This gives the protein CSVVMGAGGNQPQHF.

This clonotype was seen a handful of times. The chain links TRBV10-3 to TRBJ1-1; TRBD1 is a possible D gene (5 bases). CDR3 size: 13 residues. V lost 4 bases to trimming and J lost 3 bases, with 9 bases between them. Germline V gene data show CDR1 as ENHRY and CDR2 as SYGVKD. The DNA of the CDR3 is TGTGCCATCAGTGCGGGGCGCGACACTGAAGCTTTCTTT. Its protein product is CAISAGRDTEAFF.

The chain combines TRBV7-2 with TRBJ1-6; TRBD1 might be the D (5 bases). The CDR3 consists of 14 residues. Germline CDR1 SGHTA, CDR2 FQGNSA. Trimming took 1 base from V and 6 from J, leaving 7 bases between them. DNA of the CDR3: TGTGCCAGCAGCTTAGTGACAGTTAATTCACCCCTCCACTTT. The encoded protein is CASSLVTVNSPLHF.

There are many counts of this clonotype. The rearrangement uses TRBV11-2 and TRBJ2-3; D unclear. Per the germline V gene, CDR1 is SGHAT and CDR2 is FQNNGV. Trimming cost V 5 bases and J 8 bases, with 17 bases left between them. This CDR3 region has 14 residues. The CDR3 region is CASSLGGDAITQYF. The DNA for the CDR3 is TGTGCCAGCAGCCTCGGCGGCGACGCAATTACGCAGTATTTT.